Reported below is one TCR beta chain. This sample stems from a study of blood T cell repertoires in COVID-19. The ends were cut back, 6 bases at V and 7 bases at J, with 10 bases in the middle. Germline V CDR1 and CDR2: MNHNS, SASEGT. The CDR3 covers 12 residues. How the authors handled the data: Amplification with reference gene primers provided the estimates of nucleated cell counts. This table comes from immunoSEQ multiplex PCR, and its TCRdb copy is limited to in-frame clones, with some not included. The V and J calls and clone size are taken from that table; D and trimming were inferred from the DNA. The sample carries tens of thousands of clones, about 72% recorded once.

Sample: peripheral blood. This TCR came from a man aged 65-85 years with active or convalescent COVID-19. The rearrangement joins TRBV6-1 to TRBJ1-5; no reliable D call. CDR3 sequence (DNA): TGTGCCAGCAGGAGGGTAGGACAGCCCCAGCATTTT. This encodes CASRRVGQPQHF.